Listed below are T cell receptor beta chains from one sample, sequenced in a study of T cell changes during pregnancy in multiple sclerosis. Clones were sequenced by immunoSEQ multiplex PCR, and TCRdb holds only the in-frame ones, with some missing. Here the sample spans about 80,000 clones, about 95% being singletons. The sequencing used peripheral blood, collected in the third trimester of pregnancy. The origin of the receptors is a female donor with multiple sclerosis, enrolled in a pregnancy study. Both conserved end residues are part of each CDR3. The D gene is left open where the match is weak. The listing skips clone size in some rows; elsewhere it reads once, few, many or a size class.

>.|.|TRBV6-5|15|TRBJ1-2
CASTRGRGWGYGYTF
TGTGCCAGCACCAGAGGGAGAGGGTGGGGCTATGGCTACACCTTC
>.|.|TRBV7-9|14|TRBJ1-2
CASRRDGGNYGYTF
TGTGCCAGCAGGCGGGACGGGGGGAACTATGGCTACACCTTC
>TRBD1|.|TRBV5-1|15|TRBJ2-7
CASSSSTGVAYEQYF
TGCGCCAGCAGCTCTTCTACAGGGGTAGCGTACGAGCAGTACTTC
>TRBD1|.|TRBV7-8|15|TRBJ2-1
CASSLFGQGANEQFF
TGTGCCAGCAGCTTATTTGGACAGGGGGCGAATGAGCAGTTCTTC
>TRBD1|.|TRBV14|15|TRBJ1-4
CASSQEGTGLEKLFF
TGTGCCAGCAGCCAAGAGGGGACAGGGTTGGAAAAACTGTTTTTT
>.|once|TRBV18|16|TRBJ1-6
CASSPVGGSYNSPLHF
TGTGCCAGCTCACCGGTAGGCGGCTCCTATAATTCACCCCTCCACTTT
>.|once|TRBV7-8|12|TRBJ2-1
CASSLAHSEQFF
TGTGCCAGCAGCTTAGCGCATAGTGAGCAGTTCTTC
>.|.|TRBV4-2|14|TRBJ1-3
CASSQESSGNTIYF
TGTGCCAGCAGCCAAGAGAGTTCTGGAAACACCATATATTTT
>TRBD2|.|TRBV11-2|16|TRBJ2-5
CASSGRTSGGVETQYF
TGTGCCAGCAGCGGTCGGACTAGCGGGGGGGTAGAGACCCAGTACTTC
>.|.|TRBV7-2|14|TRBJ2-7
CASSLLTGAYEQYF
TGTGCCAGCAGCCTCTTGACAGGCGCCTACGAGCAGTACTTC
>.|.|TRBV6-5|14|TRBJ1-5
CASTAPGGNQPQHF
TGTGCCAGCACCGCCCCCGGGGGCAATCAGCCCCAGCATTTT